This T cell receptor (beta chain) was observed in a study of post-analysis software for immune sequencing data. CDR1 and CDR2 from the germline V gene are SGHDT and YYEEEE. The CDR3 covers 15 residues. V shed 0 bases, J shed 4 bases, and the junction held 4 bases outside the gene matches. Unique molecular identifiers tagged the TCR beta cDNA libraries. MiXCR was run by TCRdb on the PCR reads, yielding one entry per CDR3 protein. The sample holds around 160,000 distinct CDR3 sequences, 30% to 45% seen once. The chain employs TRBV5-6 and TRBJ2-3; 8 nucleotides match TRBD2. This receptor was obtained from a girl aged 10-17 years with multiple sclerosis. Sample: blood, taken after autologous hematopoietic stem cell transplantation. The CDR3 reads CASSLVGRAADTQYF. The CDR3 DNA reads TGTGCCAGCAGCTTGGTCGGGAGGGCGGCAGATACGCAGTATTTT.